This TCR beta chain originates from a study of vaccination effects on CD4 cells after COVID-19. Ahead of sequencing, the ViraFEST assay grew antigen-specific CD4+ T cells using viral peptide pools. Researchers isolated CD4+ T cells once ten to eleven days of culture had elapsed. Vaccinated participants had no history of SARS-CoV-2 infection and tested negative for nucleocapsid antibodies. As for this clone: The antigen remains undetermined.

The ends were cut back, 2 bases at V and 5 bases at J, with 10 bases in the middle. The CDR3 is 13 residues long. The germline V gene has CDR1 SGHRS and CDR2 YFSETQ. Clones were sequenced by immunoSEQ multiplex PCR, and TCRdb holds only the in-frame ones, with some missing. Of tens of thousands of clones detected, around 70% appear once; the ten largest clones hold 20% to 25%. This TCR came from a human donor who received a COVID-19 vaccine. Sequenced material: CD4+ T cells from PBMCs cultured with SARS-CoV-2 spike peptides, taken before COVID-19 vaccination. The genes are TRBV5-1 and TRBJ2-5, with D possibly being TRBD1 or TRBD2 (6 bases each). This chain's CDR3 is CASSFGGPETQYF. The CDR3 nucleotides read TGCGCCAGCAGCTTCGGGGGCCCGGAGACCCAGTACTTC.